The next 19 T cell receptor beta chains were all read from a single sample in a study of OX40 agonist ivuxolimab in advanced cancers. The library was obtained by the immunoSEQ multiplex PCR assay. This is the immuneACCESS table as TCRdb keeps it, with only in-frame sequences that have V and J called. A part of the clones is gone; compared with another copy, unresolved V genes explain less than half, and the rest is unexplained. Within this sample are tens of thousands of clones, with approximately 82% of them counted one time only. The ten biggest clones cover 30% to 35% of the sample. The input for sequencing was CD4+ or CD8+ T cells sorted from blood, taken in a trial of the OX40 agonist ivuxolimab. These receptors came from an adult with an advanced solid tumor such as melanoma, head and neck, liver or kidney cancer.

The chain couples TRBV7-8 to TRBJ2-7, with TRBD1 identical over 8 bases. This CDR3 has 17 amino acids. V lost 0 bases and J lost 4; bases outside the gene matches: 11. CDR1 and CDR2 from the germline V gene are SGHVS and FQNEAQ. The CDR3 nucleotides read TGTGCCAGCAGCTTAGCGGTGGCGGGACAGGTGGGGTACGAGCAGTACTTC. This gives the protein CASSLAVAGQVGYEQYF.

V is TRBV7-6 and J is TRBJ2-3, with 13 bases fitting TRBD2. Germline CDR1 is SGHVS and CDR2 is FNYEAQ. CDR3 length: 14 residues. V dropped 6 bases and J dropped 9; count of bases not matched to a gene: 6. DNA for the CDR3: TGTGCCAGCAGACCAAGGACTAGCGGGGGCACGCAGTATTTT. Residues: CASRPRTSGGTQYF.

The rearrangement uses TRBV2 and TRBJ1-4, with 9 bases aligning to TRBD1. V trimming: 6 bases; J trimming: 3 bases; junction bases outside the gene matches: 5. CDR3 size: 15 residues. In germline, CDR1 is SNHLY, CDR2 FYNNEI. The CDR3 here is CASRRQGVANEKLFF. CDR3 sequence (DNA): TGTGCCAGCAGGAGACAGGGGGTTGCTAATGAAAAACTGTTTTTT. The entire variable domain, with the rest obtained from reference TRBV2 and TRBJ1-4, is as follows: EPEVTQTPSHQVTQMGQEVILRCVPISNHLYFYWYRQILGQKVEFLVSFYNNEISEKSEIFDDQFSVERPDGSNFTLKIRSTKLEDSAMYFCASRRQGVANEKLFFGSGTQLSVL.

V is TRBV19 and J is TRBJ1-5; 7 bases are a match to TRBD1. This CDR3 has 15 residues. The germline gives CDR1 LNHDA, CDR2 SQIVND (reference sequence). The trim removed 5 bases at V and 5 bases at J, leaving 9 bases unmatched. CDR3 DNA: TGTGCCAGTAGTTTCAGACAGGGTGGGCATCAGCCCCAGCATTTT. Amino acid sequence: CASSFRQGGHQPQHF.

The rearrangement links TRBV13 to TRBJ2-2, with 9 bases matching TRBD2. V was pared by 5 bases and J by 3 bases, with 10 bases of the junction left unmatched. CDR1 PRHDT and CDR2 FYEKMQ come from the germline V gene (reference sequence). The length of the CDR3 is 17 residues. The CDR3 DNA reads TGTGCCAGCAGCCCCCGGCGGGAGGGCCCGTACACCGGGGAGCTGTTTTTT. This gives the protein CASSPRREGPYTGELFF.

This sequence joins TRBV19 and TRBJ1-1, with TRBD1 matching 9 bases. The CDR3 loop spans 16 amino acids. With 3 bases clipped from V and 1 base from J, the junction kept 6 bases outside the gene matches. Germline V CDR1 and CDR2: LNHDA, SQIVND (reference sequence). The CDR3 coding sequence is TGTGCCAGTAGTATCGGGACAGGGAAACCGAACACTGAAGCTTTCTTT. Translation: CASSIGTGKPNTEAFF.

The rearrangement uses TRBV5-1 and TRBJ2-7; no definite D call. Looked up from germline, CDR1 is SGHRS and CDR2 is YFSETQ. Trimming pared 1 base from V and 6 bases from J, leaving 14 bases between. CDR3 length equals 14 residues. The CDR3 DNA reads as TGCGCCAGCAGCTTGAGCGCGCCCCTCGGCGAGCAGTACTTC. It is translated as CASSLSAPLGEQYF.

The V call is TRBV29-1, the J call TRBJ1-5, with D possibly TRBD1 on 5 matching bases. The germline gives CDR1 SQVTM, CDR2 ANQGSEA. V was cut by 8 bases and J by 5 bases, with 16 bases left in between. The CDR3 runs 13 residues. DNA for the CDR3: TGCAGCTATTCCGGGACCACGGATCAGCCCCAGCATTTT. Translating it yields CSYSGTTDQPQHF. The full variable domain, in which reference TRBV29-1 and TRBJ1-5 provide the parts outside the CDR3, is SAVISQKPSRDICQRGTSLTIQCQVDSQVTMMFWYRQQPGQSLTLIATANQGSEATYESGFVIDKFPISRPNLTFSTLTVSNMSPEDSSIYLCSYSGTTDQPQHFGDGTRLSIL.

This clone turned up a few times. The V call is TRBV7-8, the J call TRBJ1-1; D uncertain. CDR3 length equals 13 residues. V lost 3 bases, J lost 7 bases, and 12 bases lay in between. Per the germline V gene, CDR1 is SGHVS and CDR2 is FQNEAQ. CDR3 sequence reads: CASSFRPGGEAFF. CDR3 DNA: TGTGCCAGCAGCTTCCGGCCAGGAGGTGAAGCTTTCTTT.

The CDR3 sequence: CASSVGLAGPARSSYNEQFF. Here the CDR3 DNA reads TGTGCCAGCAGCGTAGGTCTAGCGGGCCCCGCCCGAAGCTCCTACAATGAGCAGTTCTTC. The rearrangement uses TRBV9 and TRBJ2-1; the match to TRBD2 covers 8 bases. Germline CDR1 SGDLS, CDR2 YYNGEE. V lost 0 bases and J lost 0; bases outside the gene matches: 14. CDR3 length: 20 amino acids.

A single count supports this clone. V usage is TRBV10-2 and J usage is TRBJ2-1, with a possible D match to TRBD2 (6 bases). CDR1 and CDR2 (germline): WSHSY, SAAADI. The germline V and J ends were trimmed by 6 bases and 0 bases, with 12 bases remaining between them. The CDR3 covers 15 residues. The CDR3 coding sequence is TGCGCCAGCAGCGCGGCGGGGAGCTCCTACAATGAGCAGTTCTTC. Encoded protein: CASSAAGSSYNEQFF.

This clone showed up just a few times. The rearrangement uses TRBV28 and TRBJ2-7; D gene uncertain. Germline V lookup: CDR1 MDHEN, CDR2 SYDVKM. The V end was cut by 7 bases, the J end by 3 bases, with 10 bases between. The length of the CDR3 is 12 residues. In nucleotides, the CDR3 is TGTGCCAGCATGGGGTCCCTCTACGAGCAGTACTTC. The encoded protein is CASMGSLYEQYF.

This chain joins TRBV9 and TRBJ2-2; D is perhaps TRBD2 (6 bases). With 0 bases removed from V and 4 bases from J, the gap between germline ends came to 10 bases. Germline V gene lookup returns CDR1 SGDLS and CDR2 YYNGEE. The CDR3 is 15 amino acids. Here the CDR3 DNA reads TGTGCCAGCAGCGTAGGCGGGGTTGGCACCGGGGAGCTGTTTTTT. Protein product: CASSVGGVGTGELFF. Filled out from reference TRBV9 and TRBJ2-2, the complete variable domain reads DSGVTQTPKHLITATGQRVTLRCSPRSGDLSVYWYQQSLDQGLQFLIQYYNGEERAKGNILERFSAQQFPDLHSELNLSSLELGDSALYFCASSVGGVGTGELFFGEGSRLTVL.

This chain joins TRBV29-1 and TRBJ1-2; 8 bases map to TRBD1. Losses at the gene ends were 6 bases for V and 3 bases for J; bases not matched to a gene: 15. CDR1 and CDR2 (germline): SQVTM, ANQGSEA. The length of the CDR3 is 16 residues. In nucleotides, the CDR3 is TGCAGCGTCTATAGCGGGACAGGTCGTACGGACTATGGCTACACCTTC. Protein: CSVYSGTGRTDYGYTF.

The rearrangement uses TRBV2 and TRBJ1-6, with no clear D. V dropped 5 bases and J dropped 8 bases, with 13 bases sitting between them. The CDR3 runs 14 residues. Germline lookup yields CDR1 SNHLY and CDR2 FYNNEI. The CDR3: CASSHRDSYSPLHF. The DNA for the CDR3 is TGTGCCAGCAGTCACCGGGATAGCTATTCACCCCTCCACTTT.

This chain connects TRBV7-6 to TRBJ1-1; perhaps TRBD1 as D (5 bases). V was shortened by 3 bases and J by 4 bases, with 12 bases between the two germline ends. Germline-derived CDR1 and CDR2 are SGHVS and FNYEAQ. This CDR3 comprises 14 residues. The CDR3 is CASSFGTISTEAFF. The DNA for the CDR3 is TGTGCCAGCAGCTTCGGGACGATCAGCACTGAAGCTTTCTTT.

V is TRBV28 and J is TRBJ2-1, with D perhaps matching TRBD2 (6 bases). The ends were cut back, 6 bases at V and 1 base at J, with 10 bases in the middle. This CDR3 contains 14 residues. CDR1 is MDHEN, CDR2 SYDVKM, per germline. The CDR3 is CASRSGSSYNEQFF. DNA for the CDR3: TGTGCCAGCAGGAGCGGGTCATCCTACAATGAGCAGTTCTTC.

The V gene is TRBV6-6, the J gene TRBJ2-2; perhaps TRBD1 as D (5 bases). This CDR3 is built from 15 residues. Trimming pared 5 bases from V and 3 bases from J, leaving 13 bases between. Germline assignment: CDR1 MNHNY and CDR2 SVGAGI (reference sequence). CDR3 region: CASSKKRQYTGELFF. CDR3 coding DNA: TGTGCCAGCAGTAAGAAGAGACAGTACACCGGGGAGCTGTTTTTT.

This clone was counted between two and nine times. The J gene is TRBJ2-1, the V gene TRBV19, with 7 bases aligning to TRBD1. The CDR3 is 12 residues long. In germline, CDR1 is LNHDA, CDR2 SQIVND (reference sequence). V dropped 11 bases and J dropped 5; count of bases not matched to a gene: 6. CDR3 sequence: CAVWTGNNEQFF. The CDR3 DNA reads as TGTGCCGTCTGGACAGGAAACAATGAGCAGTTCTTC.